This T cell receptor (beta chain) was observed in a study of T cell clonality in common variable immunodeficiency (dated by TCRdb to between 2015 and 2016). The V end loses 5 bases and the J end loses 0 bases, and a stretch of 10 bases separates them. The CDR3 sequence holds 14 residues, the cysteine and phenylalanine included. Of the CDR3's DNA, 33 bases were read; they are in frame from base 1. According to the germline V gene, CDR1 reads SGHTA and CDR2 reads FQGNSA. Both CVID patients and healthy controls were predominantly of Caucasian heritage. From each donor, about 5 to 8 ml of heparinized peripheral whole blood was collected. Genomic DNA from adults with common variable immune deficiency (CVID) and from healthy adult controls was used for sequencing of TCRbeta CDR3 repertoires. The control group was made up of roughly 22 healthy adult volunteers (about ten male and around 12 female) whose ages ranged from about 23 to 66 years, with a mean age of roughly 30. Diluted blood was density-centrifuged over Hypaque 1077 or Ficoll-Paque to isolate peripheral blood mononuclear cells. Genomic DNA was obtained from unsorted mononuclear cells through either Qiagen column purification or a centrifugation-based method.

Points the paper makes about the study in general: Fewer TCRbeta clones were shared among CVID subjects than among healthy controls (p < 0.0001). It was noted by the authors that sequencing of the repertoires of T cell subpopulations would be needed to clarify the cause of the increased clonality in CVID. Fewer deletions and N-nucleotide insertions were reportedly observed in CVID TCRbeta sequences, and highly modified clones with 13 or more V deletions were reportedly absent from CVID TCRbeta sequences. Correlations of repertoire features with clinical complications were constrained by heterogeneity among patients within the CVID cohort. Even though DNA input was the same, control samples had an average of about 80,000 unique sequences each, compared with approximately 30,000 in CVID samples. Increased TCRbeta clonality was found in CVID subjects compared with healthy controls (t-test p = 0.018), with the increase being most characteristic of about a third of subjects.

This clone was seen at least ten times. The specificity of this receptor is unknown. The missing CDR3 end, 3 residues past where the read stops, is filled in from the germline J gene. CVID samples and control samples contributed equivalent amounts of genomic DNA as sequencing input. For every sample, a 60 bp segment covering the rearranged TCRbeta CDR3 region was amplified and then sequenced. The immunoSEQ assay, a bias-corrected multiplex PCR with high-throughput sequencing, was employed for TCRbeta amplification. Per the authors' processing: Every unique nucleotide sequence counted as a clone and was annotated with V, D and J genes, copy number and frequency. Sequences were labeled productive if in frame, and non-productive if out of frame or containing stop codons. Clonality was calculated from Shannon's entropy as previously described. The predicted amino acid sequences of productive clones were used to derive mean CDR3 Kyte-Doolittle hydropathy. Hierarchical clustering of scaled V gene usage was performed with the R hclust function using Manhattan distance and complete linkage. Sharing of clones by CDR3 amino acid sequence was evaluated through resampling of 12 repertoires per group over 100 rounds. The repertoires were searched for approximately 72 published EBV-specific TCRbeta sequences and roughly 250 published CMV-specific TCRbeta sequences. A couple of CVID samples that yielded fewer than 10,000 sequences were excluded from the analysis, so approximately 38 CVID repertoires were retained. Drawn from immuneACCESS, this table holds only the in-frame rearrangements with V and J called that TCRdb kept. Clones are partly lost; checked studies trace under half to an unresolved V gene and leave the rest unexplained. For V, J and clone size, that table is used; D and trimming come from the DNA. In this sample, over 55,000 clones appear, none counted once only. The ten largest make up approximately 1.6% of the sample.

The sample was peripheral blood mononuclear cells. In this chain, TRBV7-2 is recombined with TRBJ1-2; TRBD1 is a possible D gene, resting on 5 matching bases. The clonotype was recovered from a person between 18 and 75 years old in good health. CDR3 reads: CASSPQGANYGYTF. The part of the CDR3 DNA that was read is TGTGCCAGCAGCCCTCAGGGAGCTAACTATGGC.